What follows are 8 T cell receptor beta chains derived from one specimen sequenced in a study of T-cell memory formation after mild COVID-19. TCRdb used MiXCR to reprocess the 5' RACE reads, holding one entry per CDR3 protein. This sample has under 200,000 distinct CDR3 sequences, with around 10% found just once. Sequences were obtained from PBMCs or a T cell subset sorted from them (not recorded which). The receptors were gathered from a man younger than 35 who had mild COVID-19 (a few samples of this study predate the infection). Cell type and time point are not known.

There are a few counts of this clonotype. The chain has TRBV2 and TRBJ1-5, with D possibly being TRBD1 (6 bases). This CDR3 is 15 amino acids long. Germline assignment: CDR1 SNHLY and CDR2 FYNNEI. V lost 6 bases, J lost 4 bases, and 16 bases lay in between. The CDR3 reads CASRGGLGENQPQHF. The DNA for the CDR3 is TGTGCCAGCAGGGGGGGGCTAGGGGAGAATCAGCCCCAGCATTTT.

The table lists this clonotype with a few counts. The rearrangement links TRBV4-3 to TRBJ1-1; 7 positions agree with TRBD1. The CDR3 has 13 amino acids. The trim removed 5 bases at V and 6 bases at J, leaving 6 bases unmatched. CDR1 LGHNA and CDR2 YSLEER come from the germline V gene. CDR3 in DNA: TGCGCCAGCAGCTCCTTTCAGGGGGCTGAAGCTTTCTTT. Translation gives CASSSFQGAEAFF.

The chain joins TRBV24-1 to TRBJ2-3; D is uncertain. Between the trimmed V and J ends, which lost 3 bases and 0 bases, there was a span of 6 bases. From germline, CDR1 is KGHDR and CDR2 SFDVKD. CDR3 length equals 14 residues. The CDR3 is CATSDPSSTDTQYF. CDR3 sequence (DNA): TGTGCCACCAGTGATCCCTCTAGCACAGATACGCAGTATTTT.

J is TRBJ1-5 and V is TRBV10-3; D perhaps matches TRBD1 (6 bases). This CDR3 spans 15 amino acids. Trimming took off 0 bases at V and 5 bases at J, with 11 bases between the two ends. Looked up from germline, CDR1 is ENHRY and CDR2 is SYGVKD. In DNA form, the CDR3 reads TGTGCCATCAGTGAGTCCTGGACAGATGATCAGCCCCAGCATTTT. It is translated as CAISESWTDDQPQHF.

Many counts were recorded for this clonotype. The chain recombines TRBV20-1 with TRBJ2-5, with D hard to call. This CDR3 region has 15 residues. CDR1 and CDR2 from the germline V gene are DFQATT and SNEGSKA (reference sequence). Trimming pared 1 base from V and 5 bases from J, leaving 17 bases between. The CDR3 reads CSARGWVGPRETQYF. The CDR3 DNA reads as TGCAGTGCTAGAGGATGGGTGGGCCCGCGGGAGACCCAGTACTTC.

The chain recombines TRBV30 with TRBJ1-6, with D unclear. V was shortened by 5 bases and J by 0 bases, with 8 bases between the two germline ends. The length of the CDR3 is 14 residues. CDR1 GTSNPN and CDR2 SVGIG come from the germline V gene (reference sequence). CDR3 coding DNA: TGTGCCTGGGGCAGGATCTCCTATAATTCACCCCTCCACTTT. Encoded protein: CAWGRISYNSPLHF.

The rearrangement joins TRBV29-1 to TRBJ1-2, with D hard to call. V lost 4 bases to trimming and J lost 8 bases, with 8 bases between them. CDR3 length equals 10 residues. Germline V lookup: CDR1 SQVTM, CDR2 ANQGSEA. CDR3 nucleotide sequence: TGCAGCGTTGTTATGGGCGGCTACACCTTC. Encoded protein: CSVVMGGYTF. Full variable domain (outside the CDR3, taken from reference TRBV29-1 and TRBJ1-2): SAVISQKPSRDICQRGTSLTIQCQVDSQVTMMFWYRQQPGQSLTLIATANQGSEATYESGFVIDKFPISRPNLTFSTLTVSNMSPEDSSIYLCSVVMGGYTFGSGTRLTVV.

This clonotype was picked up a small number of times. V and J are TRBV12-3 or TRBV12-4 and TRBJ2-1; 7 bases align to TRBD2. J lost 2 bases, V lost 4 bases, and 5 bases had no gene match. The CDR3 is made up of 15 amino acids. CDR3: CASSSDRGAYNEQFF. DNA for the CDR3: TGTGCCAGCAGTTCCGACCGGGGGGCCTACAATGAGCAGTTCTTC.